This record looks at one TCR beta chain sequence and its context. This clone occurred once. Its target antigen remains unknown. No qualities accompany the bases; no much larger clone lies one base away. TCRbeta CDR3 regions were amplified from genomic DNA by means of the immunoSEQ Assay, a bias-controlled multiplex PCR. For the original study's pipeline: The number of nucleated cells in each sample was estimated by amplification of reference gene primers within the assay. To quantify the absolute abundance of each unique TCRbeta CDR3 rearrangement, sequence reads were collapsed and filtered. For each sample, productive Simpson clonality was calculated as the square root of Simpson's diversity index across productive rearrangements. The clones in this table, taken by TCRdb from immuneACCESS, are in-frame only. Not every clone is retained; where verified, under half of the shortfall comes from an unresolved V gene, and the cause of the rest is unknown. That table supplies the V and J calls and clone size; D and trimming were determined from the DNA. A total of 230,000 or so clones appear in this sample, more than 85% of them only once. The ten largest clones add up to 1.5% to 2% of the sample.

These data come from a study of blood T cell repertoires in COVID-19 (dated by TCRdb to between 2020 and 2021). In terms of the full investigation: Samples from collaborators originated in the United States, Italy and Spain and spanned both the acute and convalescent phases of COVID-19. The prospective study material was composed of cDNA or gDNA derived from T cells, B-cell-depleted T cells, or PBMCs. Subjects who had been exposed to COVID-19, were actively infected with it, or had recovered from it provided the deeply sampled blood TCRbeta repertoires that made up the dataset. The repertoires were made available in a free public database intended to serve as a resource for research on the immune response to SARS-CoV-2. The samples were drawn from the first 160 participants of the ongoing ImmuneRACE study and from 1,254 subjects provided by 6 global collaborators. Sample metadata almost always included a de-identified subject ID, COVID-19 status, age in years and sex. Where HLA class I and class II types were available, the types were taken from metadata supplied by the sample provider, not from assay-based typing.

Overall results and qualifications from the work: Clinical and demographic metadata were provided uncurated, with the amount varying by source and participant.

Collaborating institutions collected whole blood in K2EDTA tubes following their own protocols. For TCRbeta analysis, collaborators shipped samples as frozen whole blood, isolated PBMCs, or DNA extracted from either of those sample types. CDR1 and CDR2, looked up from the germline V gene, are ENHRY and SYGVKD. From cysteine to phenylalanine, the CDR3 is 13 amino acids long. Only CDR3 DNA is held: 39 bases, read in frame from base 1. Cut back by 3 bases and 6 bases, the V and J ends lie 11 bases apart. The chain joins TRBV10-3 to TRBJ1-2; no D gene can be assigned with confidence. Sequences were obtained from peripheral blood. The receptor comes from a man aged 40-49 years with active or convalescent COVID-19. This receptor carries the CDR3 CAISETATHGYTF. DNA sequence: TGTGCCATCAGTGAAACAGCTACCCATGGCTACACCTTC.